Here is one T cell receptor beta chain with its context. Antigen unknown. Germline-derived CDR1 and CDR2 are MNHEY and SMNVEV (reference sequence). CDR3 length: 13 amino acids. The V end was cut by 3 bases, the J end by 3 bases, with 6 bases between. 60 Vbeta and 13 Jbeta primers were used in PCR. This table comes from immunoSEQ multiplex PCR, and its TCRdb copy is limited to in-frame clones, with some not included. The sample shows around 100,000 clones, approximately 82% of them seen only once. These data belong to a study of cytomegalovirus exposure and HLA in healthy donors. Study results and limitations: Follow-up analysis found HLA locus-dependent TCR association rates, highest for DRB1 and lowest for HLA-C.

Material for sequencing was PBMCs. The clonotype comes from a man between 25 and 39 years old in good health and CMV-seropositive. The rearrangement links TRBV27 to TRBJ1-5; D ambiguous. Here the CDR3 DNA reads TGTGCCAGCAGTTTTTATGTCAATCAGCCCCAGCATTTT. It yields the protein CASSFYVNQPQHF.